The next 20 T cell receptor beta chains were all read from a single sample in a study of response to subunit inactivated influenza vaccine. TCRdb reanalysed the RT-PCR reads using MiXCR and keeps one entry per CDR3 protein. This sample has roughly 500,000 distinct CDR3 sequences, with more than 15% found just once. The sample in question was CD4+ T cells sorted from PBMCs, obtained approximately 25 months after vaccination. The receptors originated from a man aged 45-69 years who received an inactivated influenza vaccine.

J is TRBJ1-2 and V is TRBV18; TRBD1 is a possible D gene (5 bases). The CDR3 length is 16 residues. Trimming removed 2 bases from V and 3 bases from J, with 16 bases in between. The germline V gene encodes CDR1 KGHSH and CDR2 LQKENI. DNA of the CDR3: TGTGCCAGCTCACCAATGGTAGACAGCACCTACTATGGCTACACCTTC. Residues: CASSPMVDSTYYGYTF.

This clonotype was detected ten times or more. The J gene is TRBJ2-7, the V gene TRBV5-1, with a weak D call TRBD1 (5 bases). Germline CDR1 SGHRS, CDR2 YFSETQ. The CDR3 loop spans 14 amino acids. V was cut by 0 bases and J by 4 bases, with 11 bases left in between. CDR3 sequence (DNA): TGCGCCAGCAGCTTGGTACCGCAGGGTTACGAGCAGTACTTC. Translation gives CASSLVPQGYEQYF.

This clonotype was seen repeatedly, ten times or more. The rearrangement uses TRBV11-2 and TRBJ2-1, with TRBD2 as a possible D gene (6 bases). The CDR3 runs to 14 residues. Trimming removed 3 bases at V and 9 bases at J, with 15 bases between. Germline loops: CDR1 SGHAT, CDR2 FQNNGV. The CDR3, as DNA: TGTGCCAGCAGCTTTGACCCGGGGGAGGCTGAGCAGTTCTTC. Its translation is CASSFDPGEAEQFF.

The chain is built from TRBV12-1 and TRBJ2-1; the table's TRBD2 call for D was not verified on the DNA. TRBV12-1 is noted as a pseudogene. The CDR3 runs to 15 residues. CDR3 sequence (DNA): TGTGCCAGTACCCTTCTCTGCGTGGGAGTGGATGAGCAGTTCTTC. This codes for CASTLLCVGVDEQFF.

This clonotype was seen at least ten times. CDR3 in amino acids: CASSVDPFQEGTQYF. The CDR3 DNA sequence: TGTGCCAGCAGCGTAGACCCCTTCCAGGAGGGGACCCAGTACTTC. The chain is built from TRBV9 and TRBJ2-5, with a tentative D call TRBD2 (6 bases). In germline, CDR1 is SGDLS, CDR2 YYNGEE. The germline V and J ends were trimmed by 0 bases and 7 bases, with 16 bases remaining between them. The CDR3 consists of 15 residues.

The chain recombines TRBV4-3 with TRBJ2-2; TRBD2 is a possible D gene (5 bases). Between the trimmed V and J ends, which lost 0 bases and 4 bases, there was a span of 18 bases. The CDR3 totals 18 residues. Germline V lookup: CDR1 LGHNA, CDR2 YSLEER. This chain's CDR3 is CASSQDWVYGGFTGELFF. Written as DNA, the CDR3 is TGCGCCAGCAGCCAAGATTGGGTCTATGGAGGATTCACCGGGGAGCTGTTTTTT.

The chain links TRBV12-3 or TRBV12-4 to TRBJ2-1, with TRBD2 matching 8 bases. CDR3 size: 15 residues. Unmatched junction bases numbered 3, after V lost 3 bases and J lost 2 bases. The CDR3 nucleotides are TGTGCCAGCAGTTTTCCGGGGGGGGCCTACAATGAGCAGTTCTTC. Encoded protein: CASSFPGGAYNEQFF.

This clonotype was recorded a few times. The chain couples TRBV4-1 to TRBJ2-5; D unresolved. V was pared by 5 bases and J by 5 bases, with 12 bases between. Germline V gene data show CDR1 as MGHRA and CDR2 as YSYEKL. The CDR3 consists of 13 residues. CDR3 sequence reads: CASSINLGETQYF. As DNA, the CDR3 is TGCGCCAGCAGCATTAATCTGGGGGAGACCCAGTACTTC.

This clonotype has more than one count but fewer than ten. J is TRBJ1-1 and V is TRBV27; D is uncertain. This CDR3 is built from 15 residues. V was pared by 1 base and J by 1 base, with 10 bases between. The germline CDR1 and CDR2 sequences are MNHEY and SMNVEV (reference sequence). Here the CDR3 DNA reads TGTGCCAGCAGTTTATGGAGCGCAGGGAACACTGAAGCTTTCTTT. This sequence encodes CASSLWSAGNTEAFF.

The V and J genes are TRBV7-2 and TRBJ1-1, with 7 bases that match TRBD1. Germline assignment: CDR1 SGHTA and CDR2 FQGNSA. V lost 5 bases, J lost 3 bases, and 12 bases stayed unmatched. This CDR3 comprises 16 residues. In DNA, the CDR3 is TGTGCCAGCAGCCGAAACAGACAGGGCGTGGACACTGAAGCTTTCTTT. Amino acid sequence: CASSRNRQGVDTEAFF.

This clonotype was detected ten times or more. The chain carries TRBV12-3 or TRBV12-4 and TRBJ1-2; D is possibly TRBD1 (6 bases). V was clipped by 1 base and J by 6 bases, with 9 bases between them. This CDR3 has 13 residues. The CDR3 loop is CASSLDRVDGYTF. CDR3 DNA: TGTGCCAGCAGTTTAGACAGGGTAGATGGCTACACCTTC.

The chain employs TRBV6-2 or TRBV6-3 and TRBJ2-1; D call uncertain. The CDR3 spans 15 residues. Trimming pared 2 bases from V and 2 bases from J, leaving 10 bases between. Germline values: CDR1 MNHEY, CDR2 SVGEGT. CDR3 nucleotide sequence: TGTGCCAGCAGTTACGACCAGGCCCCCTACAATGAGCAGTTCTTC. It translates to CASSYDQAPYNEQFF.

This clonotype was seen a handful of times. The junction shows a germline mismatch at one end, possibly a read error. The chain joins TRBV7-2 to TRBJ2-5; TRBD1 agrees at 11 bases. There are 12 residues in the CDR3. Per germline, CDR1 SGHTA and CDR2 FQGNSA. The CDR3 DNA follows: TGTGCCAGCAGCTCCGGACAGGGGGCCCTTCACTTC. This translates into CASSSGQGALHF.

There are many counts of this clonotype. The chain is built from TRBV5-1 and TRBJ2-7, with D hard to call. CDR1 SGHRS and CDR2 YFSETQ come from the germline V gene. V lost 0 bases, J lost 5 bases, and 6 bases lay in between. This CDR3 contains 12 residues. This CDR3 reads CASSLGHHEQYF. The CDR3 bases are TGCGCCAGCAGCTTGGGACATCACGAGCAGTACTTC.

This clonotype was detected a few times. V usage is TRBV20-1 and J usage is TRBJ2-5; D gene uncertain. The germline CDR1 and CDR2 sequences are DFQATT and SNEGSKA (reference sequence). This CDR3 is 13 amino acids long. V shed 1 base and J shed 5 bases, with 11 bases lying between them. The CDR3 reads CSARVLDRETQYF. In DNA, the CDR3 is TGCAGTGCTAGAGTGTTAGATAGGGAGACCCAGTACTTC.

The chain links TRBV14 to TRBJ1-3; D is uncertain. The germline CDR1 and CDR2 sequences are SGHDN and FVKESK. Trimming left V 0 bases short and J 0 bases short, with 9 bases between. CDR3 length equals 16 residues. The CDR3 protein is CASSQDVVGSGNTIYF. In DNA form, the CDR3 reads TGTGCCAGCAGCCAAGACGTCGTGGGCTCTGGAAACACCATATATTTT.

The chain uses TRBV19 and TRBJ2-2, with D possibly TRBD2 on 5 matching bases. V was shortened by 9 bases and J by 4 bases, with 21 bases between the two germline ends. Germline CDR1 and CDR2: LNHDA and SQIVND (reference sequence). There are 16 residues in the CDR3. CDR3 DNA: TGTGCCAGCAAAGAGTTTGTCCAGCGGAGCACCGGGGAGCTGTTTTTT. Amino acids: CASKEFVQRSTGELFF.

The chain carries TRBV12-3 or TRBV12-4 and TRBJ2-5, with D unresolved. CDR3 size: 14 residues. Between the trimmed V and J ends, which lost 3 bases and 4 bases, there was a span of 12 bases. In nucleotides, the CDR3 is TGTGCCAGCAGTTTCTCTGGTGGTTCAGAGACCCAGTACTTC. It encodes CASSFSGGSETQYF.

This clonotype has a handful of counts. V usage is TRBV12-3 or TRBV12-4 and J usage is TRBJ2-3; D is ambiguous. Trimming left V 6 bases short and J 0 bases short, with 19 bases between. This CDR3 has 17 residues. CDR3 nucleotides: TGTGCCAGCAGCTCCTCCGGCCAGACCGATAGCACAGATACGCAGTATTTT. The encoded protein is CASSSSGQTDSTDTQYF.

This chain links TRBV7-8 with TRBJ1-3; unclear D gene. Looked up from germline, CDR1 is SGHVS and CDR2 is FQNEAQ. This CDR3 contains 13 residues. Trimming stripped 2 bases from V and 6 bases from J, with 8 bases between. CDR3 residues: CASSLRGKNTIYF. The CDR3 bases are TGTGCCAGCAGCTTACGGGGTAAAAACACCATATATTTT.